The rows below give T cell receptor beta chains drawn from one sample of a study of beta chain features in type 1 diabetes. The method was immunoSEQ multiplex PCR; TCRdb's version includes in-frame clones alone and lacks a portion of them. This sample yields around 430,000 clones, of which 30% are seen a single time; roughly 0.066% belongs to the top ten. The sequencing sample was made of naive CD4+ T cells from blood. These TCRs come from a man aged 18 to 30 in good health. CDR3s include the opening cysteine and the closing phenylalanine or tryptophan. A D gene is named only where the DNA matches it firmly. Size is stated for part of the rows, as once, few or many counts, or as a class when the clone is expanded.

clone size	D gene	V gene	J gene	CDR3 protein	CDR3 DNA
.	.	TRBV10-3	TRBJ2-1	CAISWAAAVNEQFF	TGTGCCATCAGTTGGGCAGCGGCTGTGAATGAGCAGTTCTTC
few	TRBD2	TRBV4-2	TRBJ2-1	CASSQAWRGANEQFF	TGTGCCAGCAGCCAAGCCTGGCGGGGGGCCAATGAGCAGTTCTTC
few	.	TRBV10-3	TRBJ2-3	CAIRPGPTDTQYF	TGTGCCATCAGGCCGGGACCGACAGATACGCAGTATTTT
.	.	TRBV30	TRBJ1-1	CAWESRSGTEAFF	TGTGCCTGGGAGTCTCGTAGTGGTACTGAAGCTTTCTTT
few	TRBD1	TRBV29-1	TRBJ2-5	CSVAWTGGRGETQYF	TGCAGCGTTGCTTGGACAGGGGGCAGGGGAGAGACCCAGTACTTC
once	TRBD1	TRBV7-9	TRBJ1-2	CASSSPGQAYGYTF	TGTGCCAGCAGCTCCCCGGGACAGGCCTATGGCTACACCTTC
.	.	TRBV30	TRBJ2-7	CAWSVGWRSSGEQYF	TGTGCCTGGAGTGTAGGCTGGCGGTCATCCGGCGAGCAGTACTTC
many	.	TRBV29-1	TRBJ2-5	CSVSRGTETQYF	TGCAGCGTATCCAGGGGAACCGAGACCCAGTACTTC
.	.	TRBV30	TRBJ2-7	CAWTWPTSYEQYF	TGTGCCTGGACGTGGCCGACCTCCTACGAGCAGTACTTC
few	TRBD2	TRBV6-5	TRBJ2-7	CASSWTSGYEQYF	TGTGCCAGCAGCTGGACTAGCGGCTACGAGCAGTACTTC
few	TRBD1	TRBV27	TRBJ2-7	CASSRDRGLYEQYF	TGTGCCAGCAGTCGGGACAGGGGGCTCTACGAGCAGTACTTC
.	TRBD1	TRBV9	TRBJ2-7	CASSAGQTYEQYF	TGTGCCAGCAGCGCGGGACAGACCTACGAGCAGTACTTC
.	TRBD2	TRBV7-2	TRBJ2-5	CAAGLAQSGGETQYF	TGTGCCGCGGGACTAGCTCAATCCGGGGGGGAGACCCAGTACTTC
.	.	TRBV7-6	TRBJ2-5	CASSLAQGQETQYF	TGTGCCAGCAGCTTAGCGCAAGGGCAAGAGACCCAGTACTTC
few	.	TRBV25-1	TRBJ2-7	CASSEIGRYEQYF	TGTGCCAGCAGTGAAATCGGCCGATACGAGCAGTACTTC
once	TRBD2	TRBV2	TRBJ2-3	CASREGLTFTDTQYF	TGTGCCAGCAGAGAGGGACTAACCTTCACAGATACGCAGTATTTT
few	TRBD2	TRBV10-3	TRBJ2-5	CATLAGVGETQYF	TGTGCCACCCTAGCGGGAGTAGGGGAGACCCAGTACTTC
.	.	TRBV6-6	TRBJ2-5	CASSPTAFQETQYF	TGTGCCAGCAGTCCGACAGCCTTCCAAGAGACCCAGTACTTC
.	TRBD1	TRBV4-3	TRBJ2-7	CASSPQSGQGPYEQYF	TGCGCCAGCAGCCCACAGTCGGGACAGGGCCCGTACGAGCAGTACTTC
few	.	TRBV4-3	TRBJ2-7	CASSQVRTGSYEQYF	TGCGCCAGCAGCCAAGTCCGCACAGGTTCCTACGAGCAGTACTTC
.	.	TRBV4-3	TRBJ2-7	CASSQDLDLPSYEQYF	TGCGCCAGCAGCCAAGATCTTGATCTCCCATCCTACGAGCAGTACTTC
.	TRBD1	TRBV29-1	TRBJ2-7	CSVVGTGLYEQYF	TGCAGCGTTGTCGGGACAGGGTTATACGAGCAGTACTTC
few	TRBD1	TRBV28	TRBJ1-5	CASGTENQPQHF	TGTGCCAGCGGGACAGAAAATCAGCCCCAGCATTTT
few	TRBD2	TRBV5-4	TRBJ2-5	CASTSLAGQETQYF	TGTGCCAGCACCAGTCTAGCGGGGCAAGAGACCCAGTACTTC
.	TRBD1	TRBV6-6	TRBJ1-2	CASSTTGDGYTF	TGTGCCAGCAGCACGACAGGGGACGGCTACACCTTC
few	TRBD1	TRBV5-4	TRBJ1-3	CASSPDRAGNTIYF	TGTGCCAGCAGCCCGGACAGGGCTGGAAACACCATATATTTT
.	TRBD1	TRBV7-8	TRBJ2-5	CASTEGQGETQYF	TGTGCCAGCACCGAGGGACAGGGTGAGACCCAGTACTTC
.	TRBD2	TRBV15	TRBJ2-7	CATSVGLAGVSYEQYF	TGTGCCACCAGCGTGGGACTAGCGGGGGTTTCCTACGAGCAGTACTTC
few	.	TRBV4-1	TRBJ2-7	CASSQPAGYSYEQYF	TGCGCCAGCAGCCAACCGGCAGGTTACTCCTACGAGCAGTACTTC
once	.	TRBV4-3	TRBJ2-6	CASSQPRSSGANVLTF	TGCGCCAGCAGCCAACCCAGGAGCTCTGGGGCCAACGTCCTGACTTTC
few	.	TRBV6-1	TRBJ2-4	CASSEEQGNIQYF	TGTGCCAGCAGTGAAGAGCAGGGAAACATTCAGTACTTC
.	.	TRBV29-1	TRBJ2-3	CSVDAGTDTQYF	TGCAGCGTTGACGCAGGCACAGATACGCAGTATTTT
.	TRBD1	TRBV15	TRBJ1-5	CATSRATGDQPQHF	TGTGCCACCAGCAGGGCGACAGGGGATCAGCCCCAGCATTTT
.	TRBD2	TRBV29-1	TRBJ2-7	CSDELAGDYEQYF	TGCAGCGATGAACTAGCGGGAGACTACGAGCAGTACTTC
.	TRBD2	TRBV29-1	TRBJ2-7	CSVSASGMRYEQYF	TGCAGCGTTAGTGCTAGCGGGATGCGCTACGAGCAGTACTTC
.	.	TRBV25-1	TRBJ2-3	CASSEARGRGTDTQYF	TGTGCCAGCAGTGAAGCCCGGGGCCGTGGCACAGATACGCAGTATTTT
.	.	TRBV7-6	TRBJ2-1	CASSLAAMWGHEQFF	TGTGCCAGCAGCTTAGCGGCGATGTGGGGGCATGAGCAGTTCTTC
few	TRBD2	TRBV7-7	TRBJ2-3	CASSFSGSPEDTQYF	TGTGCTAGCAGCTTTAGCGGGAGTCCGGAAGATACGCAGTATTTT
.	.	TRBV19	TRBJ2-6	CASSIDSSGANVLTF	TGTGCCAGTAGTATCGACTCCTCTGGGGCCAACGTCCTGACTTTC
.	.	TRBV19	TRBJ2-7	CASSYEGIGTYEQYF	TGTGCCAGTAGTTACGAAGGGATCGGGACCTACGAGCAGTACTTC
few	.	TRBV10-3	TRBJ1-1	CAASTGRTPEAFF	TGTGCCGCCTCCACAGGGAGGACCCCTGAAGCTTTCTTT
.	.	TRBV18	TRBJ2-5	CASSPGLSGNKETQYF	TGTGCCAGCTCACCAGGTTTATCGGGAAACAAAGAGACCCAGTACTTC